The 22 T cell receptor beta chains below all came from one sample that was sequenced in a study of T cells in Graves' hyperthyroidism and ophthalmopathy. Amplified regions were TCR beta CDR3 sequences from RNA transcripts. In the first-round RT-PCR of the TCR CDR3, the HTBI primer set was used. TCRdb reprocessed the multiplex PCR reads via MiXCR and lists one record per CDR3 protein. The data hold approximately 400,000 distinct CDR3 sequences, with approximately 13% observed a single time. Specimen: blood. The receptors stem from a young man with Graves' hyperthyroidism that later progressed to Graves' ophthalmopathy.

At least ten counts were recorded for this clonotype. The J gene is TRBJ1-1, the V gene TRBV2; no reliable D call. V was cut by 6 bases and J by 4 bases, with 15 bases left in between. Germline loops: CDR1 SNHLY, CDR2 FYNNEI. There are 14 residues in the CDR3. CDR3: CASSATPEGTEAFF. CDR3 bases: TGTGCCAGCAGCGCCACCCCCGAGGGCACTGAAGCTTTCTTT.

This clonotype was counted ten times or more. The chain combines TRBV19 with TRBJ2-2; D is unresolved. Germline CDR1 is LNHDA and CDR2 is SQIVND (reference sequence). V was trimmed by 3 bases and J by 5 bases, leaving 13 bases between them. This CDR3 has 15 residues. This CDR3 is CASSILSLGTGELFF. CDR3 sequence (DNA): TGTGCCAGTAGTATCCTCTCACTGGGGACCGGGGAGCTGTTTTTT. Variable domain in full (rest from reference TRBV19 and TRBJ2-2): DGGITQSPKYLFRKEGQNVTLSCEQNLNHDAMYWYRQDPGQGLRLIYYSQIVNDFQKGDIAEGYSVSREKKESFPLTVTSAQKNPTAFYLCASSILSLGTGELFFGEGSRLTVL.

This clonotype was detected many times. The rearrangement links TRBV2 to TRBJ2-5; the D gene could be TRBD1 or TRBD2 (6 bases each). Trimming took 8 bases from V and 2 from J, leaving 12 bases between them. This CDR3 is 13 amino acids long. From germline, CDR1 is SNHLY and CDR2 FYNNEI. The CDR3 region is CASGGGRQETQYF. CDR3 sequence (DNA): TGTGCCAGCGGTGGGGGGCGGCAAGAGACCCAGTACTTC.

This clonotype has just a few counts. The chain uses TRBV27 and TRBJ1-2; D is ambiguous. V was shortened by 3 bases and J by 4 bases, with 15 bases between the two germline ends. This CDR3 has 15 amino acids. Germline loops: CDR1 MNHEY, CDR2 SMNVEV (reference sequence). The CDR3 bases are TGTGCCAGCAGTTTCTACCCGACAAGAGGCTATGGCTACACCTTC. Translated, it gives CASSFYPTRGYGYTF.

The J gene is TRBJ1-2, the V gene TRBV28; 9 positions agree with TRBD1. Germline V gene sequence: CDR1 MDHEN, CDR2 SYDVKM. V shed 1 base, J shed 5 bases, and the junction held 2 bases outside the gene matches. This CDR3 comprises 14 residues. The CDR3, as DNA: TGTGCCAGCAGTTTATACGGACAGGGGTATGGCTACACCTTC. It translates to CASSLYGQGYGYTF.

This clonotype has at least ten counts. V gene TRBV2 combines with J gene TRBJ1-4, with D possibly TRBD1 on 5 matching bases. The CDR3 is made up of 17 amino acids. Germline V gene sequence: CDR1 SNHLY, CDR2 FYNNEI. Trimming took 3 bases from V and 1 from J, leaving 15 bases between them. The CDR3: CASSDTGGIGTNEKLFF. In DNA, the CDR3 is TGTGCCAGCAGTGATACAGGAGGGATTGGAACTAATGAAAAACTGTTTTTT.

This clonotype was counted many times. The J gene is TRBJ2-2, the V gene TRBV28; D is uncertain. This CDR3 contains 12 residues. Trimming shortened V by 1 base and J by 9 bases, and 6 bases separated the two germline ends. Germline V lookup: CDR1 MDHEN, CDR2 SYDVKM. The CDR3 spells CASSLSARELFF. DNA of the CDR3: TGTGCCAGCAGTTTATCCGCGCGGGAGCTGTTTTTT. Based on the CDR3 plus reference TRBV28 and TRBJ2-2, the full variable domain is DVKVTQSSRYLVKRTGEKVFLECVQDMDHENMFWYRQDPGLGLRLIYFSYDVKMKEKGDIPEGYSVSREKKERFSLILESASTNQTSMYLCASSLSARELFFGEGSRLTVL.

This clonotype was recorded many times. J is TRBJ2-1 and V is TRBV6-1, with TRBD2 matching over 12 bases. Germline V gene data show CDR1 as MNHNS and CDR2 as SASEGT. J lost 6 bases, V lost 5 bases, and 5 bases had no gene match. The CDR3 spans 15 residues. CDR3 sequence (DNA): TGTGCCAGCAGTAGGACTAGCGGGGACGTCAATGAGCAGTTCTTC. It codes for CASSRTSGDVNEQFF.

A few counts support this clonotype. This rearrangement joins TRBV2 to TRBJ2-5, with 8 bases that match TRBD1. Germline CDR1 SNHLY, CDR2 FYNNEI. The CDR3 has 18 residues. V lost 0 bases, J lost 5 bases, and 14 bases stayed unmatched. The chain's CDR3 is CASSEACVRQGAGETQYF. The CDR3 DNA reads as TGTGCCAGCAGTGAAGCATGTGTAAGGCAGGGGGCAGGGGAGACCCAGTACTTC.

This clonotype was picked up many times. The gene calls are TRBV6-5 and TRBJ1-2, with 10 bases lining up with TRBD1. CDR1 is MNHEY and CDR2 is SVGAGI in the germline V gene. The CDR3 runs 15 residues. With V trimmed by 0 bases and J by 3 bases, 1 base remained unmatched. Here the CDR3 DNA reads TGTGCCAGCAGTTACTCCGGGACAGGGGACTATGGCTACACCTTC. It specifies CASSYSGTGDYGYTF.

The CDR3 nucleotides read TGTGCCAGCAGCTTCCGTTTGCGGCAGGGGGCACAAAGTAGCAATCAGCCCCAGCATTTT. Translation: CASSFRLRQGAQSSNQPQHF. This chain connects TRBV7-8 to TRBJ1-5, with TRBD1 identical over 8 bases. Germline V gene data show CDR1 as SGHVS and CDR2 as FQNEAQ. The CDR3 sequence is 20 residues long. Losses at the gene ends were 3 bases for V and 0 bases for J; bases not matched to a gene: 16.

This clonotype was detected ten times or more. The rearrangement uses TRBV12-3 or TRBV12-4 and TRBJ2-3, with 7 bases aligning to TRBD1. The CDR3 has 14 residues. The V gene end was trimmed by 6 bases and the J gene end by 2 bases; junction bases not matched to a gene: 5. CDR3 sequence (DNA): TGTGCCAGCAGGAGACAGGGAGACACAGATACGCAGTATTTT. Translated, it gives CASRRQGDTDTQYF.

V is TRBV5-8 and J is TRBJ1-3, with D possibly matching TRBD1 (5 bases). Germline loops: CDR1 SGHTS, CDR2 YDEGEE. CDR3 length: 15 amino acids. With 4 bases removed from V and 4 bases from J, the gap between germline ends came to 15 bases. The CDR3 sequence: CASSPGRDPGNTIYF. In DNA form, the CDR3 reads TGTGCCAGCAGCCCCGGCCGGGACCCCGGAAACACCATATATTTT.

In its sample, this clonotype was seen a few times. V gene TRBV30 combines with J gene TRBJ2-7, with 11 bases aligning to TRBD1. The CDR3 consists of 13 residues. V shed 5 bases, J shed 8 bases, and the junction held 8 bases outside the gene matches. In germline, CDR1 is GTSNPN, CDR2 SVGIG (reference sequence). This chain's CDR3 is CAWSGTGGVQQYF. DNA for the CDR3: TGTGCCTGGTCCGGGACAGGGGGGGTGCAGCAGTACTTC. The whole variable domain, remainder taken from reference TRBV30 and TRBJ2-7, is SQTIHQWPATLVQPVGSPLSLECTVEGTSNPNLYWYRQAAGRGLQLLFYSVGIGQISSEVPQNLSASRPQDRQFILSSKKLLLSDSGFYLCAWSGTGGVQQYFGPGTRLTVT.

There are many counts of this clonotype. The genes are TRBV11-1 and TRBJ1-2; D might be TRBD1 (6 bases). The V gene's germline CDR1 is SGHAT and CDR2 FQDESV (reference sequence). The CDR3 totals 14 residues. Trimming left V 5 bases short and J 0 bases short, with 10 bases between. In DNA form, the CDR3 reads TGTGCCAGCAGCGACCGACAGGCTAACTATGGCTACACCTTC. The encoded protein is CASSDRQANYGYTF.

This clonotype has at least ten counts. The chain carries TRBV27 and TRBJ2-5, with 10 bases aligning to TRBD1. Losses at the gene ends were 5 bases for V and 5 bases for J; bases not matched to a gene: 11. CDR3 length: 16 residues. Germline lookup yields CDR1 MNHEY and CDR2 SMNVEV (reference sequence). The CDR3 here is CASSPPGTGDFETQYF. The CDR3 region has the DNA TGTGCCAGCAGTCCTCCCGGGACAGGGGATTTTGAGACCCAGTACTTC.

This clonotype was detected many times. The J gene is TRBJ1-1, the V gene TRBV7-3, with 7 bases identical to TRBD1. CDR3 length: 15 residues. Germline CDR1 and CDR2: SGHTA and FQGTGA. V shed 5 bases and J 1 base; nucleotides not matched to a gene: 7. CDR3: CASSPTTGTNTEAFF. CDR3 bases: TGTGCCAGCAGCCCAACGACAGGGACGAACACTGAAGCTTTCTTT.

The V call is TRBV20-1, the J call TRBJ2-1, with 10 nucleotides matching TRBD2. J gave up 8 bases and V 1 base, and 11 bases lay outside the gene matches. There are 16 residues in the CDR3. CDR1 and CDR2 from the germline V gene are DFQATT and SNEGSKA (reference sequence). The CDR3 DNA reads as TGCAGTGCTAGAGTTCCCGCTAGCGGGGGTTTATATGAGCAGTTCTTC. It translates to CSARVPASGGLYEQFF.

In this sample, this clonotype turned up many times. The rearrangement links TRBV7-8 to TRBJ2-5; D remains ambiguous. The germline V and J ends were trimmed by 5 bases and 0 bases, with 10 bases remaining between them. This CDR3 region has 14 residues. The germline gives CDR1 SGHVS, CDR2 FQNEAQ. Written as DNA, the CDR3 is TGTGCCAGCAGCCCCCCGGAGTACCAAGAGACCCAGTACTTC. It codes for CASSPPEYQETQYF.

This clonotype was counted many times. The J gene is TRBJ2-5, the V gene TRBV6-1; D is perhaps TRBD2 (5 bases). Trimming shortened V by 7 bases and J by 2 bases, and 11 bases separated the two germline ends. The CDR3 is 13 residues long. Germline V gives CDR1 MNHNS, CDR2 SASEGT. CDR3 sequence: CASTPGLQETQYF. DNA of the CDR3: TGTGCCAGCACCCCGGGATTACAAGAGACCCAGTACTTC.

This clonotype was counted many times. The chain has TRBV11-2 and TRBJ1-2; D gene uncertain. The CDR3 runs 14 residues. Trimming left V 1 base short and J 3 bases short, with 9 bases between. Germline assignment: CDR1 SGHAT and CDR2 FQNNGV. CDR3 sequence (DNA): TGTGCCAGCAGCTTAGGGATGGGCGACTATGGCTACACCTTC. Translating gives CASSLGMGDYGYTF.

The rearrangement joins TRBV20-1 to TRBJ2-7; D is ambiguous. This CDR3 has 14 residues. CDR1 is DFQATT and CDR2 is SNEGSKA in the germline V gene (reference sequence). Trimming took off 2 bases at V and 0 bases at J, with 11 bases between the two ends. DNA of the CDR3: TGCAGTGCTAGACGCGCAGTTAGCTCCTACGAGCAGTACTTC. Amino acid sequence: CSARRAVSSYEQYF.